A single T cell receptor beta chain is shown here with its context. Its antigen is undetermined. This CDR3 region has 15 residues. J was trimmed by 10 bases and V by 6 bases; bases with no gene match: 15. TCRdb redid the calling of the reads with MiXCR, one entry per CDR3 protein. The sample holds around 900,000 distinct CDR3 sequences, approximately 30% seen once. These data originate in a study of T cell repertoires in cytomegalovirus infection. Study background: Public TCR beta signatures marked donors with CMV infection and the matching HLA.

The clonotype originates from a human donor in good health (CMV status not recorded). Some clones in this sample may be carry-over from other donors' samples. The rearrangement uses TRBV12-3 or TRBV12-4 and TRBJ2-4, with 7 bases that match TRBD1. The source was cultured CD8+ T cells from PBMCs, collected from culture after CMV antigen stimulation. CDR3: CASRLGTELQRIQYF. In DNA, the CDR3 is TGTGCCAGCAGACTGGGGACAGAATTACAAAGGATTCAGTACTTC.